This TCR beta chain was sequenced during a study of PD-1 blockade in classical Hodgkin lymphoma. Study-wide results and limits: Similar baseline diversity was found in complete responders and newly diagnosed patients.

About this clone: What it recognizes is unknown.

The CDR3 spans 15 residues. The germline CDR1 and CDR2 sequences are MDHEN and SYDVKM. V was cut by 10 bases and J by 0 bases, with 17 bases left in between. The data were produced by immunoSEQ multiplex PCR, yet TCRdb's version contains in-frame clones alone and is incomplete. Of 55,000 to 80,000 clones in the sample, about 93% are singletons; the top ten hold about 8%. Each patient relapsed following autologous stem cell transplantation, and prior brentuximab vedotin exposure differed. The rearrangement joins TRBV28 to TRBJ2-3, with D perhaps matching TRBD2 (5 bases). The sequence was collected from a human donor with classical Hodgkin lymphoma. The sequencing here drew on peripheral blood mononuclear cells (PBMCs), taken at baseline. In DNA, the CDR3 is TGTGCCACTACGGAAGGGAGCCCGAGCACAGATACGCAGTATTTT. Translating gives CATTEGSPSTDTQYF.